The source of this T cell receptor (beta chain) is a study of T cells in localized non-small cell lung cancer. Concerning this clone: Its antigen is not known.

Findings and caveats of the study: Uninvolved adjacent lung showed the highest T cell clonality, exceeding tumor. Among blood samples, higher T cell density accompanied longer overall survival.

Assay used: immunoSEQ multiplex PCR; TCRdb lists only in-frame clones, some missing. The table shows around 67,000 clones, with 85% to 90% occurring only once. The CDR3 is 14 residues long. The V end was cut by 5 bases, the J end by 2 bases, with 10 bases between. Germline assignment: CDR1 MNHEY and CDR2 SVGAGI. The rearrangement uses TRBV6-5 and TRBJ1-5, with D possibly matching TRBD1 (5 bases). The source is a woman aged 40-75 years with stage I lung adenocarcinoma. Source: peripheral blood, taken before any cancer treatment. CDR3 nucleotides: TGTGCCAGCAGTAAACAGGTTGGCAATCAGCCCCAGCATTTT. It specifies CASSKQVGNQPQHF.